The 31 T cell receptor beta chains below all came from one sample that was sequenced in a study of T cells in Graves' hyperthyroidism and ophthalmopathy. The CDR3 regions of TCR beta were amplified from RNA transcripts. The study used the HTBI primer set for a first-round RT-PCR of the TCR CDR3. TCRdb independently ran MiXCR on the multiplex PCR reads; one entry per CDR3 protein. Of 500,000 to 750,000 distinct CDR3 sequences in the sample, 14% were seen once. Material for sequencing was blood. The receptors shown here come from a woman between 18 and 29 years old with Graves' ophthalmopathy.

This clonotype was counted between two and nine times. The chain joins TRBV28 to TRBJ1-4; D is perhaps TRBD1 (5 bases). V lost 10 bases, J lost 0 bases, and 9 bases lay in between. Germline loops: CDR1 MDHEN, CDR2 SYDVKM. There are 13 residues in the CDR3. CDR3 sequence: CANSGSTNEKLFF. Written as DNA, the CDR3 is TGTGCCAACTCAGGGTCAACTAATGAAAAACTGTTTTTT.

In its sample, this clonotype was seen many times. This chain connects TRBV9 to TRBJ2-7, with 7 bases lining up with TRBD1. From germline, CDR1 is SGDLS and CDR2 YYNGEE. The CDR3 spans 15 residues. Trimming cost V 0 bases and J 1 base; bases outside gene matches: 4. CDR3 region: CASSVGTGVSYEQYF. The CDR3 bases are TGTGCCAGCAGCGTAGGCACAGGGGTTTCCTACGAGCAGTACTTC.

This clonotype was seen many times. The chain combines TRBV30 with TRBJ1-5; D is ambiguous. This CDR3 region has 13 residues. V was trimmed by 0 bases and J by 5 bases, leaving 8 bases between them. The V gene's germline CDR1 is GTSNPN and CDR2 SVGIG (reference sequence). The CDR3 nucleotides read TGTGCCTGGAGTGTACAACCAGATCAGCCCCAGCATTTT. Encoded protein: CAWSVQPDQPQHF. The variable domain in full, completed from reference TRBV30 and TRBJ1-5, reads SQTIHQWPATLVQPVGSPLSLECTVEGTSNPNLYWYRQAAGRGLQLLFYSVGIGQISSEVPQNLSASRPQDRQFILSSKKLLLSDSGFYLCAWSVQPDQPQHFGDGTRLSIL.

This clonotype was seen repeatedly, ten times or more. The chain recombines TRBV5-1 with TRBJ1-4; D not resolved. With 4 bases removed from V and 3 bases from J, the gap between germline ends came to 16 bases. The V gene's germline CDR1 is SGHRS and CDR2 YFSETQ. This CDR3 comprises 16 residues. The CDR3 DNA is TGCGCCAGCAGCCGGTCGGGTCAAAGGGCTAATGAAAAACTGTTTTTT. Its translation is CASSRSGQRANEKLFF.

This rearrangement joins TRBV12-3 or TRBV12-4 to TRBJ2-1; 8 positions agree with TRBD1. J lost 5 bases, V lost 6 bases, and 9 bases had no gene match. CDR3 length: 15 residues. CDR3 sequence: CASRQGQGTHNEQFF. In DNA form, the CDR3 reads TGTGCCAGCAGACAAGGACAGGGTACCCACAATGAGCAGTTCTTC.

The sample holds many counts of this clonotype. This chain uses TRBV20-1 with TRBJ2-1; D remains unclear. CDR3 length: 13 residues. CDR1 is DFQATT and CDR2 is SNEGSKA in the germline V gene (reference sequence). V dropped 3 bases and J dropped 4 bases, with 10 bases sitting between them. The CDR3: CSARTLLYNEQFF. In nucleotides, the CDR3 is TGCAGTGCTAGGACCCTATTATACAATGAGCAGTTCTTC.

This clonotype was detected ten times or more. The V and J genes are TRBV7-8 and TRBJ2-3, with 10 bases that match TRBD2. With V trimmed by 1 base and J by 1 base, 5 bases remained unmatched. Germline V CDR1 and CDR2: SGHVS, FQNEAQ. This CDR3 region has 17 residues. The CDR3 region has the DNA TGTGCCAGCAGCTTAGAGCTAGCGGGGGCGGGCACAGATACGCAGTATTTT. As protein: CASSLELAGAGTDTQYF.

CDR3: CASSLRLAGGMGTDTQYF. In DNA form, the CDR3 reads TGTGCCAGCAGCTTGCGACTAGCGGGAGGGATGGGCACAGATACGCAGTATTTT. The genes are TRBV5-6 and TRBJ2-3, with 14 bases identical to TRBD2. The trim removed 1 base at V and 1 base at J, leaving 5 bases unmatched. The CDR3 is 18 amino acids. Germline V gives CDR1 SGHDT, CDR2 YYEEEE.

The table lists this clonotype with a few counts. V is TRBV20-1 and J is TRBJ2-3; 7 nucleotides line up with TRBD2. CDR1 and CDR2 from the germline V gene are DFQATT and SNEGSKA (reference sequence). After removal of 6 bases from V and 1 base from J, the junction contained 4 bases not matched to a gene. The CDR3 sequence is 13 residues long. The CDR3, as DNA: TGCAGTGCCGAGGGGAGGGGCACAGATACGCAGTATTTT. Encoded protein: CSAEGRGTDTQYF.

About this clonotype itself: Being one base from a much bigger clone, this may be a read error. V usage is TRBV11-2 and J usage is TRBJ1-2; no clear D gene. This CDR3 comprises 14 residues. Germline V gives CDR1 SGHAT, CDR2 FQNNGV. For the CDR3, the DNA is TGTGGCAGCAGCCCCATGGTCGAGACCTATGGCTACACCTTC. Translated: CGSSPMVETYGYTF.

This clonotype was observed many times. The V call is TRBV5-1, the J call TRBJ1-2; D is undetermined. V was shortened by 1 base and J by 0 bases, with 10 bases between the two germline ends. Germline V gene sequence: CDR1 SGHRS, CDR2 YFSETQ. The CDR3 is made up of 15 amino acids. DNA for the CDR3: TGCGCCAGCAGCTTGAGGCAGGACCCTAACTATGGCTACACCTTC. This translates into CASSLRQDPNYGYTF.

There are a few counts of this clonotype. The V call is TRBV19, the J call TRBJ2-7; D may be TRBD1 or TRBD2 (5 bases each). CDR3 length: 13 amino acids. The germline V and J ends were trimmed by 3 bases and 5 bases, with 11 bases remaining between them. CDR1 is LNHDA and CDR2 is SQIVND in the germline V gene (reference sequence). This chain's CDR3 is CASSMSGTHEQYF. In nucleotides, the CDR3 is TGTGCCAGTAGTATGAGTGGGACCCACGAGCAGTACTTC.

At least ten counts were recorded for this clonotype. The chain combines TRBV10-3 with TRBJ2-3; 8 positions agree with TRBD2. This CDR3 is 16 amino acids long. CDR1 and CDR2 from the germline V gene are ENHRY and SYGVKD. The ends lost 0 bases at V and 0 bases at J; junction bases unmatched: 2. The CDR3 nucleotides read TGTGCCATCAGTGAGTCGCGGGGGGTGAGCACAGATACGCAGTATTTT. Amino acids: CAISESRGVSTDTQYF.

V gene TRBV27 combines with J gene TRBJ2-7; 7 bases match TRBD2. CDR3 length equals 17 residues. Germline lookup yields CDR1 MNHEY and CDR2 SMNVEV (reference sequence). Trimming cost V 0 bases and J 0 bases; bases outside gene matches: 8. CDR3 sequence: CASSLSWEAGFSYEQYF. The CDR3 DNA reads TGTGCCAGCAGTTTATCTTGGGAAGCGGGGTTCTCCTACGAGCAGTACTTC.

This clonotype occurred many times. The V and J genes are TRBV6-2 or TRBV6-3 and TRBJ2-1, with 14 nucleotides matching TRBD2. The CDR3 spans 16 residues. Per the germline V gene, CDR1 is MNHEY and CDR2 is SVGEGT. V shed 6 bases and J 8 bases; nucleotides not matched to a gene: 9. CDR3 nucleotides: TGTGCCAGCAGAAGACTAGCGGGAGGGCCATGGGATGAGCAGTTCTTC. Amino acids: CASRRLAGGPWDEQFF.

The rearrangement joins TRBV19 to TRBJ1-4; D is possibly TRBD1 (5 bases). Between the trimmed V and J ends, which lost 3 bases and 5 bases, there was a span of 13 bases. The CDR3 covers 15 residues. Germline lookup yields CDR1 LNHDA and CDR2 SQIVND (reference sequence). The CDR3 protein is CASSILTAINEKLFF. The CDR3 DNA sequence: TGTGCCAGTAGTATCTTGACAGCCATCAATGAAAAACTGTTTTTT.

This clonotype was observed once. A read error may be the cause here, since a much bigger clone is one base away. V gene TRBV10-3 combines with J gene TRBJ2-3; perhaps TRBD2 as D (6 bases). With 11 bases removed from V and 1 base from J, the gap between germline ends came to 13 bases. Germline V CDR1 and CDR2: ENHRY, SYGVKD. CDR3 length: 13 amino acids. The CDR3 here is CAPQAGRTDTQYF. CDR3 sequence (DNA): TGTGCCCCCCAAGCGGGTCGCACAGATACGCAGTATTTT.

The CDR3 DNA sequence: TGTGCCAGCAAAAATGCCAGGGGGCCCGAAACGTTAGGTTCACCCCTCCACTTT. This sequence encodes CASKNARGPETLGSPLHF. The chain joins TRBV2 to TRBJ1-6; 8 bases fit TRBD1. Germline trimming cut 7 bases from V and 9 bases from J; bases unmatched to any gene: 20. The germline CDR1 and CDR2 sequences are SNHLY and FYNNEI. CDR3 length equals 18 residues.

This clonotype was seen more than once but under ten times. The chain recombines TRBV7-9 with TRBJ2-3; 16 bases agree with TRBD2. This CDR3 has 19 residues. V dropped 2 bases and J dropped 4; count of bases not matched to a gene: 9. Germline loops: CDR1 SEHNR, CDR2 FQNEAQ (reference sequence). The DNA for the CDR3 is TGTGCCAGCAGCTTAACGCGGGGGACTAGCGGGAGGGCCTCAGATACGCAGTATTTT. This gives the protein CASSLTRGTSGRASDTQYF.

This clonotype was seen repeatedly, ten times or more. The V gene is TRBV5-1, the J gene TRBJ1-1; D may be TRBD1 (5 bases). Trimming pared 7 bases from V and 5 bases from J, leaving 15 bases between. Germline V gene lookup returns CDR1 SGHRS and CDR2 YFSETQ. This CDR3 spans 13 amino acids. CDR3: CASRSPGRTEAFF. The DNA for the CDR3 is TGCGCCAGCCGTTCTCCGGGGCGAACTGAAGCTTTCTTT. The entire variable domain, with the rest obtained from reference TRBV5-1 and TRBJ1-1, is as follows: KAGVTQTPRYLIKTRGQQVTLSCSPISGHRSVSWYQQTPGQGLQFLFEYFSETQRNKGNFPGRFSGRQFSNSRSEMNVSTLELGDSALYLCASRSPGRTEAFFGQGTRLTVV.

CDR3 sequence (DNA): TGTGCCAGCAGCGTAGCCGCCGGGGTAATAAACACCATATATTTT. As protein: CASSVAAGVINTIYF. The chain uses TRBV9 and TRBJ1-3; D unresolved. CDR3 length equals 15 residues. Trimming cost V 0 bases and J 6 bases, with 13 bases left between them. Germline V gene sequence: CDR1 SGDLS, CDR2 YYNGEE.

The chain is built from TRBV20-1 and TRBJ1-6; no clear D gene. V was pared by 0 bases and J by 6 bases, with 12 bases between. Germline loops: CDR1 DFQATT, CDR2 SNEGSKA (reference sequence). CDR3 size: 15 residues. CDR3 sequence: CSAREGGIRNSPLHF. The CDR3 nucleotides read TGCAGTGCTAGAGAAGGAGGGATACGTAATTCACCCCTCCACTTT.

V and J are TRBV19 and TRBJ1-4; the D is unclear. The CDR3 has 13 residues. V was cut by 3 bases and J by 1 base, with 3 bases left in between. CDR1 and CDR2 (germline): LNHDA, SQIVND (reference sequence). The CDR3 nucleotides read TGTGCCAGTAGTATTCAAACTAATGAAAAACTGTTTTTT. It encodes CASSIQTNEKLFF.

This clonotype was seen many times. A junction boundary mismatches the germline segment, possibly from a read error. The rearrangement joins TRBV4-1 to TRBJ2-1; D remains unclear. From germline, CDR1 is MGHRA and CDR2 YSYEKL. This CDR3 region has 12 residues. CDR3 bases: TGTGCCAGCAGCCAAGGCAACAATGAGCAGTTCTTC. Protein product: CASSQGNNEQFF.

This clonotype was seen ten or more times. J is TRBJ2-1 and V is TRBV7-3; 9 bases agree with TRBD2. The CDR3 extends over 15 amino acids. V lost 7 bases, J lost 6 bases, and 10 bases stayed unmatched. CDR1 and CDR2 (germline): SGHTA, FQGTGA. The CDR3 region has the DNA TGTGCCAGCAACTACGGGCTAGCGGGAACCAATGAGCAGTTCTTC. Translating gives CASNYGLAGTNEQFF.

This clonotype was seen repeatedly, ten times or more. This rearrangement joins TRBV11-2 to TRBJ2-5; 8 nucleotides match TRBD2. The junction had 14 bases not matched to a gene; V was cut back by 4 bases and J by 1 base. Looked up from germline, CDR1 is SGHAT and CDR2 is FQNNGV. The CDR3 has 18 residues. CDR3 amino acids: CASSSGTGLGGGQETQYF. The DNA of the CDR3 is TGTGCCAGCAGCTCCGGGACGGGACTAGGAGGGGGCCAAGAGACCCAGTACTTC.

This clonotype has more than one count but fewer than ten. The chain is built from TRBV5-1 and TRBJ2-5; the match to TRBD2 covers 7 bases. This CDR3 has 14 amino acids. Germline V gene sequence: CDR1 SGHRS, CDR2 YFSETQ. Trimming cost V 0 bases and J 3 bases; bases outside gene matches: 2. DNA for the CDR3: TGCGCCAGCAGCTTGGCCGGGGGGAAAGAGACCCAGTACTTC. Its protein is CASSLAGGKETQYF.

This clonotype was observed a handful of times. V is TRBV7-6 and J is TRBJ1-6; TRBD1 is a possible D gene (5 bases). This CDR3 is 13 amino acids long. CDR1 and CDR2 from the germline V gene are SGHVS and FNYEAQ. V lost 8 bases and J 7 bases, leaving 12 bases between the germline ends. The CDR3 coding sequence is TGTGCCAGCGGGACTCCAGGAAATTCACCCCTCCACTTT. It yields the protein CASGTPGNSPLHF.

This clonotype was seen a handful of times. The chain's CDR3 is CASSFDRNQPQHF. CDR3 DNA sequence: TGTGCCAGCAGCTTCGACCGCAATCAGCCCCAGCATTTT. The chain recombines TRBV7-9 with TRBJ1-5; no definite D call. V was cut by 3 bases and J by 2 bases, with 5 bases left in between. The CDR3 is made up of 13 amino acids. CDR1 and CDR2 (germline): SEHNR, FQNEAQ (reference sequence).

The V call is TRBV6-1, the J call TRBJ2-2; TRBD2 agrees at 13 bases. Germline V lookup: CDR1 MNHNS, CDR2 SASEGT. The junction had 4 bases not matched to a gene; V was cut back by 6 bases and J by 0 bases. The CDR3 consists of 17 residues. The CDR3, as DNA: TGTGCCAGCAGACCGGGACTAGCGGGACCGAACACCGGGGAGCTGTTTTTT. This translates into CASRPGLAGPNTGELFF.

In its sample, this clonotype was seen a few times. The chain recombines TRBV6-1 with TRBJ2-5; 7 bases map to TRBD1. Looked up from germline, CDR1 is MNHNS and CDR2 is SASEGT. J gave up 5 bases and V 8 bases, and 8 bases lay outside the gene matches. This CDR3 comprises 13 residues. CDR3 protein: CASYRQGPETQYF. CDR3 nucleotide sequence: TGTGCCAGCTATCGACAGGGCCCGGAGACCCAGTACTTC.